These T cell receptor beta chains were read from a single sample in a study of shared clonotypes between healthy human individuals. Here immunoSEQ multiplex PCR was the method, and the copy in TCRdb shows in-frame clones only, minus some. The table includes about half a million clones, 70% to 80% detected once. Material for sequencing was PBMCs. The receptors come from a woman in her thirties or forties in good health. Some clones in this sample may be carry-over from other donors' samples. CDR3s include the opening cysteine and the closing phenylalanine or tryptophan. A D gene is named only where the DNA matches it firmly. Clone size appears in some rows only: once, few, many, or a class for an expanded clone.

abundance | d_gene | j_gene | v_gene | CDR3nt | CDR3aa
once | NA | TRBJ2-4 | TRBV4-3 | TGCGCCAGCAGCCAAGATTGGACGGGGATCTTGGCCAAAAACATTCAGTACTTC | CASSQDWTGILAKNIQYF
NA | NA | TRBJ2-5 | TRBV2 | TGTGCCAGCAAGGCTAGCAGACAAGAGACCCAGTACTTC | CASKASRQETQYF
NA | NA | TRBJ2-7 | TRBV7-2 | TGTGCCAGCAGCTTAGTCGGGGCGGGCGACGAGCAGTACTTC | CASSLVGAGDEQYF
once | TRBD2 | TRBJ2-1 | TRBV15 | TGTGCCACCAGCAGAGACCGCGGACTAGCGGGAGGGCCCGGGGGTGATGAGCAGTTCTTC | CATSRDRGLAGGPGGDEQFF
few | NA | TRBJ2-1 | TRBV4-1 | TGCGCCAGCAGCCAAGACGGGGGTATGAGAAATGAGCAGTTCTTC | CASSQDGGMRNEQFF
few | TRBD1 | TRBJ1-5 | TRBV6-1 | TGTGCCAGCAGCAGACAGGGGGCGGCGAATCAGCCCCAGCATTTT | CASSRQGAANQPQHF
few | TRBD2 | TRBJ2-7 | TRBV5-5 | TGTGCCAGCAGCTTGCACAGCGGGACGTACGAGCAGTACTTC | CASSLHSGTYEQYF
NA | NA | TRBJ2-1 | TRBV18 | TGTGCCAGCTCACCAGGGCAGGGGATCCGCAATGAGCAGTTCTTC | CASSPGQGIRNEQFF
NA | NA | TRBJ2-7 | TRBV19 | TGTGCCAGTAGTATATTGCTGGGGCAGGCCGAGCAGTACTTC | CASSILLGQAEQYF
once | TRBD1 | TRBJ2-1 | TRBV18 | TGTGCCAGCTCACCACCTACTGGGACAGGGAGTTTCCATGAGCAGTTCTTC | CASSPPTGTGSFHEQFF
NA | NA | TRBJ2-3 | TRBV27 | TGTGCCAGCAGTCGCGACAGAGGAACAGATACGCAGTATTTT | CASSRDRGTDTQYF
NA | NA | TRBJ2-2 | TRBV5-1 | TGCGCCAGCAGCGCGGAGACAGTAGACACCGGGGAGCTGTTTTTT | CASSAETVDTGELFF
NA | NA | TRBJ1-1 | TRBV28 | TGTGCCAGCAGCACCCCCCCGGTCTTCGGAGCTTTCTTT | CASSTPPVFGAFF
many | NA | TRBJ2-7 | TRBV4-1 | TGCGCCAGCAGCCTAAGGACTACCCCGAACGAGCAGTACTTC | CASSLRTTPNEQYF
few | NA | TRBJ2-1 | TRBV4-3 | TGCGCCAGCAGCCAAAACAGGGGGGGCTACAATGAGCAGTTCTTC | CASSQNRGGYNEQFF
once | NA | TRBJ2-7 | TRBV5-1 | TGCGCCAGCACCGAGGCGGGCCCTCGCTCCTACGAGCAGTACTTC | CASTEAGPRSYEQYF
few | TRBD2 | TRBJ2-1 | TRBV10-2 | TGCGCCAGCAGCCGGAGCGGGAGAGGTATCAATGAGCAGTTCTTC | CASSRSGRGINEQFF
NA | NA | TRBJ1-5 | TRBV2 | TGTGCCAGCAGCCGATGGGACGGTTATAGCAATCAGCCCCAGCATTTT | CASSRWDGYSNQPQHF
once | NA | TRBJ1-2 | TRBV28 | TGTGCCAGCAGTTTAAGTTCCGGCTACACCTTC | CASSLSSGYTF
NA | TRBD2 | TRBJ2-3 | TRBV9 | TGTGCCAGCAGCGTAGATGCGGGAGGGCCTGTAGATACGCAGTATTTT | CASSVDAGGPVDTQYF